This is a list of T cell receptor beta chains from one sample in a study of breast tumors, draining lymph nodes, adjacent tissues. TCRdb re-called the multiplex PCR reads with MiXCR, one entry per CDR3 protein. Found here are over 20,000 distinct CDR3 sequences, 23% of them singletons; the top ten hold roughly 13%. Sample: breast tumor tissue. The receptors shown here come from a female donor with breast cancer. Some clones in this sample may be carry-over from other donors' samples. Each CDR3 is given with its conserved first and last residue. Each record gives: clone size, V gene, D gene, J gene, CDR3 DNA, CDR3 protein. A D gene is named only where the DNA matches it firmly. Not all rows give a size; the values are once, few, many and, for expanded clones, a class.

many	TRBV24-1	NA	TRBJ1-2	TGTGCCACCAGTGATTTCACTGGGACGAAGAGGGGGGGGGGAACATCGTGCCGGGGCTACACCTTC	CATSDFTGTKRGGGTSCRGYTF
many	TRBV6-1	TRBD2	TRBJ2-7	TGTGCCAGCAGTAGACTAGCGGAAAGCTCCTACGAGCAGTACTTC	CASSRLAESSYEQYF
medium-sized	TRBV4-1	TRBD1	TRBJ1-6	TGCGCCAGCAGCCAAGGGACAGGGGGTAATTCACCCCTCCACTTT	CASSQGTGGNSPLHF
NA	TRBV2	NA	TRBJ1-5	TGTGCCAGCAGGGGGGGGGGGTATTATCAGCCCCAGCATTTT	CASRGGGYYQPQHF
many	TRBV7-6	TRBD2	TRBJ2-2	TGTGCCAGCAGCTGGGGACTAGCGGGCAACACCGGGGAGCTGTTTTTT	CASSWGLAGNTGELFF
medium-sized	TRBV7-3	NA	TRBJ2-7	TGTGCCAGCAGCCCTAAGGGTCGCCCGGGGGAGCAGTACTTC	CASSPKGRPGEQYF
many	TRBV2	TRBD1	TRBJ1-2	TGTGCCAGCAGTCCGTGGGACAGGGCGGATACTATGGACGGCTACACCTTC	CASSPWDRADTMDGYTF
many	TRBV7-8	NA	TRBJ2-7	TGTGCCAGCAGCAAAGACGGTGGGAGGCAGTACTTC	CASSKDGGRQYF
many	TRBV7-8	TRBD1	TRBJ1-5	TGTGCCAGCAGCTTAGCGGTCAGGGGGGGTTATAGCAATCAGCCCCAGCATTTT	CASSLAVRGGYSNQPQHF
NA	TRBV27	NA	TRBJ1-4	TGTGCCAGCAGTTTATCACGGGGGGGCTATTGTACGGAAGAGGATGAAAAACTGTTTTTT	CASSLSRGGYCTEEDEKLFF
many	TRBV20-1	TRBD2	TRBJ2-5	TGCAGTGCTTCTGGGACTAGCGGGAGGGCCCAAGTTACCCAGTACTTC	CSASGTSGRAQVTQYF
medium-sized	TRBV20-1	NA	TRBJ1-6	TGCAGTGCGGGGGACGGTTCGTATAATTCACCCCTCCACTTT	CSAGDGSYNSPLHF
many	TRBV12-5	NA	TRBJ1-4	TGTGCTAGTAGCGCCTCGGGGGTGGCTGAAAAACTGTTTTTT	CASSASGVAEKLFF
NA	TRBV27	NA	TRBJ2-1	TGTGCCAACAAACCCCAGGGTAACAATGAGCAGTTCTTC	CANKPQGNNEQFF
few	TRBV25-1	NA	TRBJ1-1	TGTGCCAGCAGTGCAGAGGATTACACTGAAGCTTTCTTT	CASSAEDYTEAFF
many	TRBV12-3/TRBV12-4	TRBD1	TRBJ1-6	TGTGCCAGCAGCCGGCAGACAGGGAAGGGGACTGGGTCCCTCCACTTT	CASSRQTGKGTGSLHF
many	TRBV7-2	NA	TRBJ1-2	TGTGCCAGCAGCCCCTCCGGCGGGGGCTATGGCTACACCTTC	CASSPSGGGYGYTF
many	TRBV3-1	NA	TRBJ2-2	TGTGCCAGCAGTCTCTCCCAATTTCTTCCCGGGGAGCTGTTTTTT	CASSLSQFLPGELFF
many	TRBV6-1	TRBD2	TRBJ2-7	TGTGCCAGCAGTGAAAGTAGCGGGAGGGTGTACTTC	CASSESSGRVYF
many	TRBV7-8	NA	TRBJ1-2	TGTGCCAGCAGCCCCTCATCCAACCCCGATGGCTACACCTTC	CASSPSSNPDGYTF
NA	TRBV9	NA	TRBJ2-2	TGCGCCAGCAGCGTGTACGGGGACCATACCGGGGAGCTGTCTTTT	CASSVYGDHTGELSF
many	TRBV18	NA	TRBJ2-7	TGTGCCAGCTCACCAGGAAACGGGAGAGGTGAGCAGTACTTC	CASSPGNGRGEQYF
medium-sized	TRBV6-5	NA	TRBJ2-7	TGTGCCAGCAGCCTACAAAGCTCCTACGAGCAGTACTTC	CASSLQSSYEQYF
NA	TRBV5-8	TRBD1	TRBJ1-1	TGTGCCAGCAGCTGGGGGACAGGGAACACTGAAGCTTTCTTT	CASSWGTGNTEAFF
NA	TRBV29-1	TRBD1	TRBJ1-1	TGCAGCGCCGACCGGACAGGGGGCGGCACTGAAGCTTTCTTT	CSADRTGGGTEAFF
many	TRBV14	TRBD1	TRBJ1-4	TGTGCCAGCAGCCAAAGACAGGGTCTCGCAACTAATGAAAAACTGTTTTTT	CASSQRQGLATNEKLFF
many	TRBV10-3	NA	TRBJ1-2	TGTGCCATCAGTGAGTCTCCGGATTATGGCTACACCTTC	CAISESPDYGYTF
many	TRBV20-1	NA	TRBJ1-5	TGCAGTGCTAGCCCAGGGGACTATAGCAATCAGCCCCAGCATTTT	CSASPGDYSNQPQHF
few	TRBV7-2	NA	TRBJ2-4	TGTGCCAGCAGCTTAGCGTGGATGAACATTCAGTACTTC	CASSLAWMNIQYF
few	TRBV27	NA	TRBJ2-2	TGTGCCAGCAGACAACGGGAGTTCCTTTGGGGGGAGCTGTTTTTT	CASRQREFLWGELFF
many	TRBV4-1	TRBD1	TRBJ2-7	TGCGCCAGCAGCCAAGAATGGGGACAGGGAGTTAACGAGCAGTACTTC	CASSQEWGQGVNEQYF
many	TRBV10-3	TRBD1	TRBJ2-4	TGTGCCATCAGTGAGATGACAGGGGAAGCCAAAAACATTCAGTACTTC	CAISEMTGEAKNIQYF
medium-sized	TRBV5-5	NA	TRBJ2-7	TGTGCCAGCAGCCCTCTGGGGAAACTTTCCTACGAGCAGTACTTC	CASSPLGKLSYEQYF
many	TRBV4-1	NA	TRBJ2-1	TGCGCCAGCAGCCAAGAAGGGTCCGGGACCTTCCACAATGAGCAGTTCTTC	CASSQEGSGTFHNEQFF
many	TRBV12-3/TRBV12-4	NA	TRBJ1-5	TGTGCCAGCAGTTTAAGCGCGGGCAGTAGTTATAGCAATCAGCCCCAGCATTTT	CASSLSAGSSYSNQPQHF
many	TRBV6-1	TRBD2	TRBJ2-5	TGTGCCAGCAGCCTGACTAGCGGGAACTGGGAGACCCAGTACTTC	CASSLTSGNWETQYF